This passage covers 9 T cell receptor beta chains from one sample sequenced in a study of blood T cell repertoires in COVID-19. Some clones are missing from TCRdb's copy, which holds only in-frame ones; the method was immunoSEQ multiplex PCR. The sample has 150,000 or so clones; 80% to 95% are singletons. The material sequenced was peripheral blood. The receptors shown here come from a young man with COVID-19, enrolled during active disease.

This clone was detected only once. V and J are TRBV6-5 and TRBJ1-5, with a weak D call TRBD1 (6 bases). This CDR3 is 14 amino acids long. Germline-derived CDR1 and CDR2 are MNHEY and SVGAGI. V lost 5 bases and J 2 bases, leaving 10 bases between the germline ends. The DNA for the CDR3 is TGTGCCAGCAGTACAGGGTTGGGCAATCAGCCCCAGCATTTT. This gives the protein CASSTGLGNQPQHF.

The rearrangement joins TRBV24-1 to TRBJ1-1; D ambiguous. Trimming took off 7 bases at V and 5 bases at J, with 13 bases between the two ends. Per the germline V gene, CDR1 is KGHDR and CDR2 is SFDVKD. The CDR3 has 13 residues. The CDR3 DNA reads TGTGCCACCAGAACCGGGATCGGTACTGAAGCTTTCTTT. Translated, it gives CATRTGIGTEAFF.

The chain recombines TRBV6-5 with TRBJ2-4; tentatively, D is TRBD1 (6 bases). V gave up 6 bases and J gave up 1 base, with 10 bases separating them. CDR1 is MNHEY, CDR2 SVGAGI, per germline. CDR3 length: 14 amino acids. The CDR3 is CASSIDRAKNIQYF. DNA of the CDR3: TGTGCCAGCAGCATCGACAGGGCCAAAAACATTCAGTACTTC.

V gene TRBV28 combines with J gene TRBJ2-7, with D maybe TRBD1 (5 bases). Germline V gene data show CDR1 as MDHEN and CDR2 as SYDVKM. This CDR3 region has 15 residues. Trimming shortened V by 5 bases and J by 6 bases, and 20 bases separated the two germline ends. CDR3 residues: CASSTPLGRVGEQYF. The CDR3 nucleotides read TGTGCCAGCAGTACCCCTCTAGGCAGGGTAGGCGAGCAGTACTTC.

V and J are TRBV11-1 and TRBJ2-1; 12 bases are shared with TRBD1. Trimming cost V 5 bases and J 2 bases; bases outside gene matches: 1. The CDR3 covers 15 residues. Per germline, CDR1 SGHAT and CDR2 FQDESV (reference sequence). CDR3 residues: CASSGTGGTYNEQFF. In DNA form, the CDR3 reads TGTGCCAGCAGCGGGACAGGGGGCACCTACAATGAGCAGTTCTTC.

CDR3 DNA sequence: TGTGCCAGCAGCTTAGTTTCGGGGGGCGGGTTTATGAACACTGAAGCTTTCTTT. Its translation is CASSLVSGGGFMNTEAFF. This chain uses TRBV7-8 with TRBJ1-1; D possibly corresponds to TRBD1 (6 bases). Per germline, CDR1 SGHVS and CDR2 FQNEAQ. This CDR3 comprises 18 residues. Trimming took off 1 base at V and 0 bases at J, with 18 bases between the two ends.

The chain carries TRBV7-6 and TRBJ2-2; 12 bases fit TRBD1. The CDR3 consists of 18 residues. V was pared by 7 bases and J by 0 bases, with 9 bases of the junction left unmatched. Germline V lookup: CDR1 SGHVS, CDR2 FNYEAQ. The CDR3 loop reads CASKVGTGGPSNTGELFF. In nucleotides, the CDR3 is TGTGCCAGCAAGGTCGGGACAGGGGGCCCTTCGAACACCGGGGAGCTGTTTTTT.

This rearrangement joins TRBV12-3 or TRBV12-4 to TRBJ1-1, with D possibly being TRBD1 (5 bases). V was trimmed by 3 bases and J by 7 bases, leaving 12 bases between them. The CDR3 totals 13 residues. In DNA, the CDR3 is TGTGCCAGCAGTTTTTTTGGGGCAGGTGAAGCTTTCTTT. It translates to CASSFFGAGEAFF.

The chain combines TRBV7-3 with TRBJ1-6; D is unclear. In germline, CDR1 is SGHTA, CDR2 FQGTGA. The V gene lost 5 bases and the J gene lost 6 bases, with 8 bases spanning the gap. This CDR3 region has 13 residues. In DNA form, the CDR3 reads TGTGCCAGCAGCCCGGGAAGTAATTCACCCCTCCACTTT. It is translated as CASSPGSNSPLHF.